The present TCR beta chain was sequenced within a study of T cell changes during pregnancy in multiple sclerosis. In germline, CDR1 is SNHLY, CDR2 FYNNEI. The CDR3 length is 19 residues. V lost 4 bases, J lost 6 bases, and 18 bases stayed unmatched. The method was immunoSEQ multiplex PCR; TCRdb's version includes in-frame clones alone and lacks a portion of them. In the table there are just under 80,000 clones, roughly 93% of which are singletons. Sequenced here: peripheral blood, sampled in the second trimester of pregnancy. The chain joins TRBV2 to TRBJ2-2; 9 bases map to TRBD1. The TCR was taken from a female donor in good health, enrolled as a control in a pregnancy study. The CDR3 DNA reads TGTGCCAGCAGTGGAACAGGGGGCGCCTTATCTTTCCTCCCCGGGGAGCTGTTTTTT. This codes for CASSGTGGALSFLPGELFF.